This T cell receptor (beta chain) comes out of a study of blood T cell repertoires in COVID-19. The wider study: PBMCs, B-cell-depleted T cells, or T cells provided the cDNA or gDNA that made up the material.

Authors' analysis steps: The assay estimated nucleated cells by amplifying reference gene primers. Only in-frame clones appear in the TCRdb table, and some are missing; sequencing was by immunoSEQ multiplex PCR. The DNA gave D and trimming, while V, J and clone size come from that table. The table records fewer than 200,000 clones, approximately 86% of them present only once. Germline CDR1 is SNHLY and CDR2 is FYNNEI. The CDR3 runs 13 residues. V trimming: 4 bases; J trimming: 8 bases; junction bases outside the gene matches: 5. The chain uses TRBV2 and TRBJ1-2, with 9 bases fitting TRBD1. This receptor was obtained from a man between 60 and 75 years old who had recovered from COVID-19. Input material: peripheral blood. The CDR3 loop is CASSVGTGNGYTF. In nucleotides, the CDR3 is TGTGCCAGCAGTGTCGGGACAGGGAACGGCTACACCTTC.